Following are 19 T cell receptor beta chains from one sample sequenced in a study of T cells in Graves' hyperthyroidism and ophthalmopathy. Amplified regions were TCR beta CDR3 sequences from RNA transcripts. The HTBI primer set was used in a first-round RT-PCR of the TCR CDR3. TCRdb reprocessed the multiplex PCR reads with MiXCR, giving one entry per CDR3 protein. The sample has about 420,000 distinct CDR3 sequences, roughly 13% seen once. Sequencing was done on a sample of blood. These receptor sequences come from a woman in her late teens or twenties with Graves' hyperthyroidism.

In this sample, this clonotype turned up many times. V and J are TRBV28 and TRBJ1-1; TRBD1 might be the D (6 bases). The CDR3 totals 15 residues. Germline V gene lookup returns CDR1 MDHEN and CDR2 SYDVKM. The germline V and J ends were trimmed by 3 bases and 1 base, with 12 bases remaining between them. In nucleotides, the CDR3 is TGTGCCAGCAGTTTCGAACAGGGCGGGAACACTGAAGCTTTCTTT. It translates to CASSFEQGGNTEAFF.

With respect to this clonotype: At one of its ends the junction is not consistent with the germline gene, which may arise from a read error. V is TRBV18 and J is TRBJ1-6, with a tentative D call TRBD1 (6 bases). CDR3 size: 15 residues. Germline values: CDR1 KGHSH, CDR2 LQKENI. The CDR3 loop is CASPPEGVYNSPLHF. For the CDR3, the DNA is TGTGCCAGCCCACCTGAGGGGGTCTATAATTCACCCCTCCACTTT.

In this sample, this clonotype turned up a few times. This chain uses TRBV5-4 with TRBJ2-1, with 9 bases that match TRBD2. The CDR3 consists of 15 residues. Germline loops: CDR1 SGHNT, CDR2 YYREEE (reference sequence). The trim removed 4 bases at V and 7 bases at J, leaving 9 bases unmatched. The CDR3 loop reads CASSHEVTSGNEQFF. CDR3 DNA: TGTGCCAGCAGCCACGAGGTCACTAGCGGGAATGAGCAGTTCTTC.

Worth noting for this clonotype: This sequence may be a read error, since a much larger clone differs from it by one base. This chain uses TRBV7-3 with TRBJ2-2; maybe TRBD1 (6 bases). This CDR3 is built from 14 residues. Germline loops: CDR1 SGHTA, CDR2 FQGTGA. The CDR3 spells CASSQDSGTGEPFF. CDR3 coding DNA: TGTGCCAGCAGTCAGGACAGTGGCACCGGGGAGCCGTTTTTT.

This chain connects TRBV11-2 to TRBJ2-7; TRBD2 agrees at 10 bases. The CDR3 is 15 amino acids. V dropped 5 bases and J dropped 1; count of bases not matched to a gene: 5. Looked up from germline, CDR1 is SGHAT and CDR2 is FQNNGV. The chain's CDR3 is CASSKRTSGSYEQYF. The CDR3, as DNA: TGTGCCAGCAGCAAACGGACTAGCGGATCCTACGAGCAGTACTTC.

In its sample, this clonotype was seen many times. The chain carries TRBV7-2 and TRBJ2-1; either TRBD1 or TRBD2 may supply D (5 bases each). Between the trimmed V and J ends, which lost 5 bases and 0 bases, there was a span of 11 bases. Looked up from germline, CDR1 is SGHTA and CDR2 is FQGNSA. This CDR3 region has 15 residues. DNA for the CDR3: TGTGCCAGCAGCCCTCCCGGGGCCTCCTACAATGAGCAGTTCTTC. Encoded protein: CASSPPGASYNEQFF.

This clonotype has just a few counts. The chain is built from TRBV6-1 and TRBJ2-3; D gene ambiguous. Germline V gives CDR1 MNHNS, CDR2 SASEGT. The CDR3 extends over 13 amino acids. V was clipped by 6 bases and J by 3 bases, with 10 bases between them. The CDR3 loop is CASSPERTDTQYF. CDR3 coding DNA: TGTGCCAGCAGCCCCGAGCGTACAGATACGCAGTATTTT.

This clonotype has at least ten counts. CDR3 sequence reads: CASSSRGFDEQFF. The CDR3 DNA follows: TGTGCCAGCAGCTCCAGGGGATTCGATGAGCAGTTCTTC. The genes are TRBV5-6 and TRBJ2-1, with a tentative D call TRBD1 (6 bases). The CDR3 covers 13 residues. Trimming pared 3 bases from V and 8 bases from J, leaving 12 bases between. Per germline, CDR1 SGHDT and CDR2 YYEEEE.

The V call is TRBV7-9, the J call TRBJ2-3; D not certain. In germline, CDR1 is SEHNR, CDR2 FQNEAQ (reference sequence). The CDR3 covers 15 residues. The germline V and J ends were trimmed by 0 bases and 4 bases, with 11 bases remaining between them. The CDR3 DNA sequence: TGTGCCAGCAGCTTAGCGAACCTAGTATCAGATACGCAGTATTTT. It yields the protein CASSLANLVSDTQYF. Complete variable domain (other parts from reference TRBV7-9 and TRBJ2-3): DTGVSQNPRHKITKRGQNVTFRCDPISEHNRLYWYRQTLGQGPEFLTYFQNEAQLEKSRLLSDRFSAERPKGSFSTLEIQRTEQGDSAMYLCASSLANLVSDTQYFGPGTRLTVL.

This clonotype was observed a handful of times. This may be a read error: a much more frequent sequence differs by one nucleotide. This chain links TRBV28 with TRBJ2-3; D call uncertain. The CDR3 contains 12 residues. Germline loops: CDR1 MDHEN, CDR2 SYDVKM. The CDR3 sequence: CASSSRPDTQCF. The CDR3 DNA reads TGTGCCAGCAGCTCACGACCGGATACGCAGTGTTTT.

This clonotype appeared a few times. Sequence at one end of the junction differs from germline and may be a read error. V and J are TRBV7-9 and TRBJ2-7, with D unclear. The length of the CDR3 is 12 residues. The germline V gene has CDR1 SEHNR and CDR2 FQNEAQ (reference sequence). The CDR3 reads CASSVGSSEQYF. The DNA of the CDR3 is TGTGCCAGCAGCGTAGGGTCCTCCGAGCAGTACTTC.

This chain links TRBV25-1 with TRBJ2-3; D perhaps matches TRBD1 (5 bases). Trimming stripped 3 bases from V and 5 bases from J, with 9 bases between. The V gene's germline CDR1 is MGHDK and CDR2 SYGVNS. The length of the CDR3 is 13 residues. The CDR3 DNA is TGTGCCAGCAGTGAGCCAGGGATAGATACGCAGTATTTT. Translation gives CASSEPGIDTQYF.

This clonotype showed up just a few times. The chain uses TRBV6-1 and TRBJ2-1; 16 bases match TRBD2. There are 15 residues in the CDR3. Germline CDR1 reads MNHNS; CDR2 reads SASEGT. J was trimmed by 13 bases and V by 6 bases; bases with no gene match: 9. Written as DNA, the CDR3 is TGTGCCAGCAGCCCCGGGACTAGCGGGAGGGCCTCTCAGTTCTTC. As protein: CASSPGTSGRASQFF.

This clonotype was seen repeatedly, ten times or more. V gene TRBV6-1 combines with J gene TRBJ2-7, with 10 positions matching TRBD1. Per the germline V gene, CDR1 is MNHNS and CDR2 is SASEGT. This CDR3 is 16 amino acids long. The V segment lost 4 bases and the J segment 5 bases; nucleotides outside the gene matches: 11. The CDR3 coding sequence is TGTGCCAGCAGTGGTAGCGACAGGGGGCGCGCCCACGAGCAGTACTTC. This encodes CASSGSDRGRAHEQYF.

The chain employs TRBV9 and TRBJ2-2; the D is unclear. The CDR3 extends over 16 amino acids. CDR1 SGDLS and CDR2 YYNGEE come from the germline V gene. Trimming cost V 3 bases and J 0 bases, with 12 bases left between them. This chain's CDR3 is CASSAEIVANTGELFF. Here the CDR3 DNA reads TGTGCCAGCAGCGCCGAAATTGTGGCGAACACCGGGGAGCTGTTTTTT. Looking up the rest from reference TRBV9 and TRBJ2-2 gives the full variable domain: DSGVTQTPKHLITATGQRVTLRCSPRSGDLSVYWYQQSLDQGLQFLIQYYNGEERAKGNILERFSAQQFPDLHSELNLSSLELGDSALYFCASSAEIVANTGELFFGEGSRLTVL.

At least ten counts were recorded for this clonotype. V usage is TRBV28 and J usage is TRBJ2-4, with 9 bases identical to TRBD2. This CDR3 contains 16 residues. Germline V CDR1 and CDR2: MDHEN, SYDVKM. Germline trimming cut 4 bases from V and 3 bases from J; bases unmatched to any gene: 7. The CDR3 bases are TGTGCCAGCAGTTCGTTTAGCGGGGGAAACAAAAACATTCAGTACTTC. Amino acids: CASSSFSGGNKNIQYF.

This clonotype was seen many times. The V and J genes are TRBV13 and TRBJ2-5; D is undetermined. The V end was cut by 5 bases, the J end by 3 bases, with 13 bases between. The CDR3 has 14 residues. Germline loops: CDR1 PRHDT, CDR2 FYEKMQ (reference sequence). CDR3 sequence reads: CASSAGWGEETQYF. CDR3 DNA: TGTGCCAGCAGCGCCGGGTGGGGTGAAGAGACCCAGTACTTC.

The J gene is TRBJ2-1, the V gene TRBV19, with 9 bases that match TRBD1. The CDR3 length is 14 residues. CDR1 LNHDA and CDR2 SQIVND come from the germline V gene (reference sequence). V shed 9 bases, J shed 2 bases, and the junction held 5 bases outside the gene matches. CDR3 sequence: CASLGTGPYNEQFF. The CDR3 DNA is TGTGCCAGCCTTGGGACAGGGCCCTACAATGAGCAGTTCTTC.

This clonotype has at least ten counts. This chain joins TRBV5-1 and TRBJ2-7, with D possibly TRBD1 on 5 matching bases. Germline CDR1 is SGHRS and CDR2 is YFSETQ. The CDR3 consists of 13 residues. V dropped 6 bases and J dropped 4 bases, with 14 bases sitting between them. The CDR3 region is CASNQGTEYEQYF. The CDR3 region has the DNA TGCGCCAGCAACCAGGGAACAGAATACGAGCAGTACTTC.